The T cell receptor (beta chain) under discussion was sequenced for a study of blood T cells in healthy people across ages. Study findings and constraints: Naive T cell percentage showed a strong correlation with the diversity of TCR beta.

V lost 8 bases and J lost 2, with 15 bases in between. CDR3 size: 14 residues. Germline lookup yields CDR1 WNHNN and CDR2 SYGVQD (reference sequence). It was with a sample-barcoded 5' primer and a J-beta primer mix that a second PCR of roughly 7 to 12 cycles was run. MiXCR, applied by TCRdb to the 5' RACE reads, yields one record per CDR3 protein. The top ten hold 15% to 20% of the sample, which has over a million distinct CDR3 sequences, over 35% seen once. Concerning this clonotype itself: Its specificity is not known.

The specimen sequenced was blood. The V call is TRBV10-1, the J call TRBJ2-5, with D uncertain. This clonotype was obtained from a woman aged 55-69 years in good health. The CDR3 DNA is TGCGCCAGCCCTCCGACGGAGAGTCAAGAGACCCAGTACTTC. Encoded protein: CASPPTESQETQYF.